Described below is a single TCR beta chain sequence and its context. This sample is part of a study of blood T cell repertoires in COVID-19. Study-level background: There were acute and convalescent COVID-19 samples, and they came from the United States, Italy and Spain. Nucleic acid was either cDNA or gDNA, and it came from T cells, B-cell-depleted T cells, or PBMCs.

The germline V and J ends were trimmed by 3 bases and 2 bases, with 5 bases remaining between them. The length of the CDR3 is 12 residues. Germline V gene sequence: CDR1 LGHDT, CDR2 YNNKEL (reference sequence). Study processing details: Estimated nucleated cell counts came from reference gene primer amplification. Clones were sequenced by immunoSEQ multiplex PCR, and TCRdb holds only the in-frame ones, with some missing. That table furnishes V, J and clone size, whereas the DNA furnished D and trimming. Among roughly 250,000 clones listed, approximately 90% were seen once. The specimen was peripheral blood. The receptor was derived from a woman aged 40 to 50 who had recovered from COVID-19. The chain combines TRBV3-1 (or the pseudogene TRBV3-2) with TRBJ2-7, with D unresolved. The CDR3 loop is CASSQRTYEQYF. CDR3 nucleotide sequence: TGTGCCAGCAGCCAGCGCACCTACGAGCAGTACTTC.